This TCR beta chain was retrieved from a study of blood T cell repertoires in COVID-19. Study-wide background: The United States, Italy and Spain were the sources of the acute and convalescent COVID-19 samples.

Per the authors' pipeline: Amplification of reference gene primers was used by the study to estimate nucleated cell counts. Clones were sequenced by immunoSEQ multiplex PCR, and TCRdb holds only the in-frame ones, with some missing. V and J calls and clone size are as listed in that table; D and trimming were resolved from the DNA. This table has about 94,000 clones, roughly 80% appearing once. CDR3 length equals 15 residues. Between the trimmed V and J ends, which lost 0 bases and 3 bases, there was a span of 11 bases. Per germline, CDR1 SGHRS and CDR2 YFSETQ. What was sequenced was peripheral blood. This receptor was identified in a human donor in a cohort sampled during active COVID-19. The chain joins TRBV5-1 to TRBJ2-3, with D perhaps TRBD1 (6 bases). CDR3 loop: CASSLAWGRTDTQYF. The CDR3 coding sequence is TGCGCCAGCAGCTTGGCGTGGGGGCGAACAGATACGCAGTATTTT.